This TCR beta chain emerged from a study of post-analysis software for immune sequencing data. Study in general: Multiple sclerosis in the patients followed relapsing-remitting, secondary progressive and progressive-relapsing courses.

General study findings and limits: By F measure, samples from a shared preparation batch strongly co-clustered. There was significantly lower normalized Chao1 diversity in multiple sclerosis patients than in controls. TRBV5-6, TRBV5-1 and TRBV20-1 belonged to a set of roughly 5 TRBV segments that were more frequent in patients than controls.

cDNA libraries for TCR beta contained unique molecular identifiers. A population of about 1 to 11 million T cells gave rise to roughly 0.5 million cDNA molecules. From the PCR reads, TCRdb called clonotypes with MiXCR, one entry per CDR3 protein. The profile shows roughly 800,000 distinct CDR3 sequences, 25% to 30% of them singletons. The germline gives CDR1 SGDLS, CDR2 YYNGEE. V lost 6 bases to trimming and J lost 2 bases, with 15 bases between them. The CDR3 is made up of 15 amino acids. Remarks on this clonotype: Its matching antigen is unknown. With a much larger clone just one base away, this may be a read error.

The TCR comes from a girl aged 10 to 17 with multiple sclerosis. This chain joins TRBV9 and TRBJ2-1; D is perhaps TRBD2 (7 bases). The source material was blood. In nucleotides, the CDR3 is TGTGCCAGCAACCTAGGGGGGGCTACCTACAATGAGCAGTTCTTC. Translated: CASNLGGATYNEQFF.